What follows is one T cell receptor beta chain and its context. Its antigen is currently unknown. CDR3 size: 13 residues. Germline CDR1 and CDR2: SNHLY and FYNNEI. Trimming shortened V by 5 bases and J by 2 bases, and 10 bases separated the two germline ends. This record belongs to a study of vaccination effects on CD4 cells after COVID-19. Antigen-specific CD4+ T cells were first expanded with viral peptide pools by the ViraFEST assay and only then sequenced. It was after 10 days of culture that CD4+ T cells were isolated. It was between March and December 2020 that the person had a SARS-CoV-2 infection confirmed by PCR. Half of the medium was exchanged for IL-2 medium on both days 3 and 7. Sequencing was performed with immunoSEQ multiplex PCR; in TCRdb, only in-frame clones are kept and a portion is missing. Of roughly 26,000 clones in the sample, around 78% were seen once. Regarding the study as a whole: Sampling in the study covered few convalescent patients and included no early post-infection timepoints.

The chain carries TRBV2 and TRBJ2-7; D not resolved. The TCR comes from a human donor who had a prior SARS-CoV-2 infection. The sequencing used CD4+ T cells from PBMCs cultured with HCoV-NL63 spike peptides, collected before COVID-19 vaccination. In nucleotides, the CDR3 is TGTGCCAGCAGTACCTTTCGTACCTACGAGCAGTACTTC. Translated: CASSTFRTYEQYF.